Below, one TCR beta chain is given with its context. The sample originates from a study of blood T cell repertoires in COVID-19. Overall study: The samples span acute and convalescent COVID-19 from the United States, Italy and Spain.

Under the authors' procedure: Reference gene primer amplification yielded estimated nucleated cell counts. The assay was immunoSEQ multiplex PCR, and TCRdb's table has in-frame clones only and misses some. V and J calls plus clone size are reproduced from that table; the DNA served to infer D and trimming. Here the sample spans about 67,000 clones, about nine tenths being singletons. Germline assignment: CDR1 MDHEN and CDR2 SYDVKM. The CDR3 length is 15 residues. V trimming: 6 bases; J trimming: 7 bases; junction bases outside the gene matches: 14. This chain joins TRBV28 and TRBJ1-2; TRBD1 agrees at 7 bases. Sequencing was performed on peripheral blood. This clonotype originated in a man aged 45-65 years with active COVID-19. The CDR3 here is CASSYQGDERLGYTF. CDR3 sequence (DNA): TGTGCCAGCAGCTATCAGGGGGATGAGCGACTTGGCTACACCTTC.